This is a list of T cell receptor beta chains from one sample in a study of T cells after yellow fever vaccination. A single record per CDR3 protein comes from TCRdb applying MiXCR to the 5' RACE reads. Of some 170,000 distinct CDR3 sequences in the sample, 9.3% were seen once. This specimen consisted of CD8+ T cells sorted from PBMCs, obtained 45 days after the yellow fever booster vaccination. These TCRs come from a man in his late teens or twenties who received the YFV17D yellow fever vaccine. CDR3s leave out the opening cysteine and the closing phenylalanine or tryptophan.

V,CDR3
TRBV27,ASSPLGRNYGYT
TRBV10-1,ASSESAWGTSQY
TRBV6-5,ASRPKPGHLILAKNIQY
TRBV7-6,ASSLGQGPAGELF
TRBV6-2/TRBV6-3,ASTPLEQETQY
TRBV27,ASSWGGGSGEAF
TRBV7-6,ASSGGQGAPNEQF
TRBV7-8,ASSLLGGQPQH
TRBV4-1,ASSQSQGSSYEQY
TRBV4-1,ASSQPGEQF
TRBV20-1,SARGGGTLNTEAF
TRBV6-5,ASSYTNQETQY
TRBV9,ASSVATFGGRYNEQF
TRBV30,AWSPLGYGYT
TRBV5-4,ASSPLTLGANTGELF
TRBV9,ASSVEGGFQPQH
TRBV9,ASSVGQGITYEQY
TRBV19,ASSRTSGDHNEQF
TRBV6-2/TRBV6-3,ASSPPNLLTGELF
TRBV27,ASRYTGAGANVLT
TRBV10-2,ASMTFYEQY
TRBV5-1,ASSTRGNTGELF
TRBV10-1,ASSEVRGEQY
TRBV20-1,SASRSGAGAETQY
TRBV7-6,ASSSGQGGYEQY
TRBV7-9,ASSRRLAGGEETQY
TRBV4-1,ASSQVETSGKYEQY
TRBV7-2,ASSPNRGGDIQY
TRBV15,ATSGTVSTDTQY
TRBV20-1,SARGTGGTEAF
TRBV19,ASSAQGAQPQH
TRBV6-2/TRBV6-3,ASSSLGGDYGYT
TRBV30,AWRGQGRTEKLF
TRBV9,ASSVRGQGPYNEQF
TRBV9,ASSANRDRGEKLF
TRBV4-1,ASSHRPASYEQY
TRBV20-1,SATPTGNQETQY
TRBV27,ASSAGTSVHNEQF
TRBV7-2,ASIAGSYNEQF
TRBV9,ASSGQDRGRLDEKLF
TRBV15,ATSRGGDTQY
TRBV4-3,ASSQGQGLSYGYT
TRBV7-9,ASSPRDRILEQY
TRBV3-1,ASSQDTTEKNIQY
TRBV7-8,ASSLGSRENTGELF
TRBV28,ASTFTGSNYGYT
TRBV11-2,ASSLEAGAISTDTQY
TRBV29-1,SVWGGSYGYT